The clone carrying this TCR beta chain turned up a few times. Germline V gives CDR1 LNHDA, CDR2 SQIVND (reference sequence). V dropped 9 bases and J dropped 6 bases, with 18 bases sitting between them. The CDR3 has 14 residues. Under the authors' procedure: Reference gene primer amplification gave nucleated cell count estimates. Clones were sequenced by immunoSEQ multiplex PCR, and TCRdb holds only the in-frame ones, with some missing. D and trimming were read from the DNA, whereas the V and J calls and clone size are those reported in that table. The repertoire holds 200,000 to 300,000 clones, around 85% seen once, with about 3% in the top ten. This entry comes from a study of blood T cell repertoires in COVID-19.

Sequencing used peripheral blood. This receptor was obtained from a woman aged 25 to 39 who had recovered from COVID-19. The V gene is TRBV19, the J gene TRBJ1-5; D possibly corresponds to TRBD1 (5 bases). The CDR3 region is CASTTGRTGQPQHF. CDR3 sequence (DNA): TGTGCCAGCACAACAGGTCGCACCGGTCAGCCCCAGCATTTT.